This TCR beta chain is drawn from a study of cytomegalovirus exposure and HLA in healthy donors. Trimming cost V 4 bases and J 1 base, with 13 bases left between them. Germline assignment: CDR1 SQVTM and CDR2 ANQGSEA. The CDR3 is 15 residues long. PCR was performed using 60 Vbeta and 13 Jbeta primers. Sequencing used immunoSEQ multiplex PCR; TCRdb keeps in-frame clones, though not all of them. The data contain 200,000 or so clones, approximately 78% of them singletons. This clone was found a few times. The receptor was derived from a woman aged 50 to 60 in good health and CMV-seropositive. What was sequenced was PBMCs. The chain employs TRBV29-1 and TRBJ2-2, with D perhaps matching TRBD1 (5 bases). This CDR3 is CSVVTGLQNTGELFF. The CDR3 coding sequence is TGCAGCGTTGTAACAGGCCTCCAGAACACCGGGGAGCTGTTTTTT.